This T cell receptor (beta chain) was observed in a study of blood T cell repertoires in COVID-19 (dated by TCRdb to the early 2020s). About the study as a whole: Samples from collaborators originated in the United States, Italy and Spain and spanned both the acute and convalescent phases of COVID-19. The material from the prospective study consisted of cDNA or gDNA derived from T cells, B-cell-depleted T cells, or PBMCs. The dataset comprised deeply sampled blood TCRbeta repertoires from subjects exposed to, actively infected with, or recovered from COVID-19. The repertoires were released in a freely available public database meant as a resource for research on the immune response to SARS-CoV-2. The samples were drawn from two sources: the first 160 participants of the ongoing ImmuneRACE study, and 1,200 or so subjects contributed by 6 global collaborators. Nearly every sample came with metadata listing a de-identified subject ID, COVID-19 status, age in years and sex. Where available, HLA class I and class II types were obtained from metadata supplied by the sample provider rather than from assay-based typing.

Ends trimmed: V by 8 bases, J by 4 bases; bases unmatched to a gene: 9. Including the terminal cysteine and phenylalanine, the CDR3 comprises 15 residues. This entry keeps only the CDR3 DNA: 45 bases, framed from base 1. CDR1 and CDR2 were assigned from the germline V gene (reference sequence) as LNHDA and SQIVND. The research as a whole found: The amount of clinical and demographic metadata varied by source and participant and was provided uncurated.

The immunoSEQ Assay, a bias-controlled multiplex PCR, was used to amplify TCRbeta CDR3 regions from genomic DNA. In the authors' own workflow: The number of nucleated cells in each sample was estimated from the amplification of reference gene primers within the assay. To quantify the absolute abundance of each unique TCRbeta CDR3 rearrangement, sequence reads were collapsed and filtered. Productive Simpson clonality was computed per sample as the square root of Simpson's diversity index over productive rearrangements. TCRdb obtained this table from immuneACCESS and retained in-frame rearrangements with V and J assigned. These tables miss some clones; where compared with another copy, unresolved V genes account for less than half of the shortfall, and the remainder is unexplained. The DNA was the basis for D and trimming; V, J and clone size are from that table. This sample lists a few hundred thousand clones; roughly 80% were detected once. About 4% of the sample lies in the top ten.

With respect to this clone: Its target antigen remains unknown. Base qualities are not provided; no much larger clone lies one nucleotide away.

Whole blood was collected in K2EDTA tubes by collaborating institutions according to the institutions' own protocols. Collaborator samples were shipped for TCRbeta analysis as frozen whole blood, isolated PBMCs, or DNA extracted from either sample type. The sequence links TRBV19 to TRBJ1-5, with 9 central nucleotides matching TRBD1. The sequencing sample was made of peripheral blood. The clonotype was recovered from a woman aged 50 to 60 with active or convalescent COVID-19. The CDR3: CASYSGQGWNQPQHF. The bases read TGTGCCAGTTACTCAGGACAGGGGTGGAATCAGCCCCAGCATTTT.